This section outlines one T cell receptor (beta chain) sequence together with its context. There is no known antigen for this receptor. The input lacks base qualities; no much larger clone sits a single base away. In total, just over 650 healthy bone marrow donors made up the cohort. Cohort members were all nominally healthy when sampled, although unrecorded immune exposures were likely present. The donor tested CMV seropositive and was one of the 289 seropositive cohort members. A peripheral blood sample was provided by each donor, and peripheral blood mononuclear cells were used for TCR beta sequencing. Genomic DNA was extracted from the blood cell samples with the Qiagen DNeasy Blood Extraction Kit. The sample originates from a study of cytomegalovirus exposure and HLA in healthy donors (dated by TCRdb to about 2017). At the level of the whole study: An earlier analysis of 550 to 700 of the donors reported roughly 300 Gb of sequence data and around 120 million unique TCR beta sequences from about 200 million T cells. Around 330 gigabases of sequencing data and tens of millions of unique TCR sequences made up an early release that covered several hundred HLA-typed donors. Among the roughly 390 genotyped donors, around 81% belonged to the genetic ancestry cluster associated with self-reported Caucasian donors. The study aimed to test whether cataloging public T cell receptors could reveal signatures of past pathogen exposure. The T cell repertoires of under 750 subjects were profiled by immunosequencing and related to cytomegalovirus serostatus. Along with the approximately 650-subject first cohort, a separate validation cohort of 120 different subjects was used. To predict cytomegalovirus infection status, the study combined high-throughput TCR immunosequencing, statistical association of individual TCRs with disease status, and machine learning. To study patterns of TCR occurrence, a later analysis re-analyzed previously published TCR beta repertoires from several hundred donors and added high-resolution HLA genotyping. Rather than drawing on any new phenotypic data, the later analysis identified candidate immune exposures from TCR beta sequences and the way those sequences occurred across donors. An earlier analysis of approximately 630 of the donors applied high-throughput TCR beta sequencing to assess whether each TCR beta V gene segment acted as functional or pseudogenic. Donor age, sex, ethnicity and CMV serostatus were collected together with the repertoire data. In a later genetic analysis, genome-wide SNP genotypes for about 55% of the roughly 670 donors were used, and that subset was treated as a discovery cohort. All discovery cohort repertoires had been generated on a single sequencing platform. HLA typing covered class I and class II loci at four-digit resolution. Typing coverage varied by locus: about 629-630 donors for A, B, C, DRB1 and DQB1; 500 to 550 for DQA1; nearly 610 for DPA1; around 490 for DPB1. A few DR-DQ haplotypes were handled as single units for association and clustering because linkage in the cohort was strong. Among approximately 370 genotyped donors of the cohort, an average of roughly 230,000 unique TCR beta nucleotide sequences was sequenced per donor, of which 15% to 20% were non-productive.

Study-level results and caveats: In a later genetic analysis, a missense DCLRE1C variant was associated with V-gene and J-gene trimming of TCR beta chains, and the association was replicated in an independent cohort. According to a later analysis, most CMV-associated TCR beta chains appeared to be HLA-restricted, and the HLA associations seemed to be driven largely by CMV exposure. HLA typing was unavailable for some donors at each locus, so association tests used only the typed subset. In a later analysis, 16,951 TCR beta sequences were associated with specific HLA alleles at a false discovery rate of 0.05. For the cohort, immune exposure information was limited to CMV serostatus. When HLA alleles, especially DR and DQ, strongly co-occurred, TCR associations were difficult to assign to individual alleles. In both the original and validation cohorts, the classifier was reported to diagnose cytomegalovirus status with high specificity and sensitivity. The authors suggested that the approach could potentially be extended to other disease states and immunological phenotypes. According to a later analysis, TCR association rates differed among HLA loci, with DRB1 alleles showing the most associated TCRs and HLA-C alleles showing the fewest. Most TCR sequences were observed very rarely across donors, whereas some public TCRs were present in many individuals. The earlier analysis of 587 of the donors excluded over 15 rarely observed V segments, including chromosome 9 orphons, because counts were too low. Some IMGT-functional V segments, including TRBV6-2 and TRBV6-3, could not be told apart with the 87-base-pair reads, so those segments were excluded. In a later analysis, HLA-associated TCR beta chains were found to be more clonally expanded and to have lower generation probabilities than equally common non-associated chains. Roughly uniform sequencing depth across donors was assumed in presence/absence analyses, although this assumption may not hold. The study gave a list of 150 to 200 TCR beta chains associated with cytomegalovirus. A later genetic analysis reported fewer N-insertions in productive TCRs among donors in an Asian-associated ancestry cluster than the roughly 700-donor mean. Broadly in line with IMGT annotations, most TCR beta V segments showed up in productive rearrangements about 87% or about 30% of the time in an earlier analysis of several hundred of the donors. Linkage disequilibrium might explain the correlated functional status among segregating V segments, but an unknown experimental factor could not be excluded. In a later analysis, several top co-occurrence clusters were reported to appear linked to parvovirus B19, influenza, CMV and Epstein-Barr virus. The cohort was sequenced for TCR beta chains only, and without alpha or paired-chain data the features that could be detected were limited. A further reported finding was that TCR beta sequences accurately predicted the HLA-A and HLA-B alleles for most subjects in the first cohort. Three of the identified cytomegalovirus-associated TCR beta chains were confirmed in vitro to be specific for cytomegalovirus antigens. A cluster of highly shared sequence variants was judged likely to represent a technical artifact of the sequencing pipeline.

The receptor library was made with the immunoSEQ multiplex PCR assay. For the multiplex PCR, a mixture combining 60 forward primers for TCR Vbeta segments and 13 reverse primers for TCR Jbeta segments was used. A multiplex PCR assay on genomic DNA amplified the CDR3 region of rearranged TCR beta genes. The amplified TCR beta libraries were sequenced on the Illumina HiSeq System as 87-base-pair reads. Per the source publication's procedure: A later analysis tallied roughly 76 million unique TCR beta chains across the 666 repertoires, and approximately 9.9 million of those chains were shared by two or more donors. A nearest-neighbor algorithm error-corrected the raw reads and collapsed the reads into unique sequences, merging closely related sequences to remove PCR and sequencing errors. To assign V, D and J gene segments, CDR3 sequences were aligned to IMGT reference sequences. Each retained sequence needed at least a six-nucleotide match to both a V gene segment and a J gene segment. A rearrangement counted as productive if the CDR3 had no stop codons and remained in frame with V and J, and every other rearrangement counted as non-productive. Following IMGT convention, CDR3 was defined as the stretch from the second conserved V-encoded cysteine up to the conserved J-encoded phenylalanine. In an earlier analysis of around 600 of the donors, sequences lacking an unambiguous match to a single V gene segment were excluded. In an earlier analysis of 500 to 750 of the donors, V segments were called functional above 56.7% productive rearrangements and were called segregating when the between-donor standard deviation exceeded 5%. A statistical classification framework was built to diagnose cytomegalovirus status from the catalog of TCR beta chain sequences. V and J gene assignment, in a later analysis, came from comparing TCR nucleotide sequences with IMGT/GENE-DB human TR gene sequences. The TCRdist pipeline was used in a later analysis to assign CDR3 sequences and most-parsimonious VDJ recombination scenarios. In a later analysis, each TCR beta chain was defined by its CDR3 amino acid sequence together with its V-gene family, and reads without a unique V-gene family were excluded. To address suspected cross-contamination and a sequencing artifact, a later analysis removed roughly 580 highly shared, low-generation-probability nucleotide sequences. In a later analysis, a clonal expansion index for each public chain was calculated from normalized within-repertoire ranks of inferred template counts. In a later analysis, generation probabilities were computed using a VDJ recombination model fitted to out-of-frame rearrangements, and the results were checked against IGoR. In a later analysis, hypergeometric tests were used to score TCR-TCR, TCR-HLA and TCR-CMV co-occurrence, with a repertoire-size bias correction applied to TCR pairs. A later analysis estimated false discovery rates by permuting HLA or CMV assignments 20 times. In a later analysis, co-occurring TCRs were grouped using DBSCAN, and TCRdist sequence similarity was added for clustering within HLA-allele-positive subsets. For co-occurrence clustering, repertoires with fewer than 30,000 or more than 120,000 public chains were excluded, along with four to six repertoires with anomalous nucleotide sharing. TCRdb took this table from immuneACCESS and kept in-frame rearrangements with V and J called. Such tables lack part of the clones; where checked against another copy, unresolved V genes explain under half of the gap, and the rest is unexplained. V and J calls and clone size are those listed in that table; D and trimming were worked out from the DNA. The sample profile shows around 40,000 clones; approximately 86% of them were found once. The ten biggest clones cover 10% of the sample.

The CDR3 sequence holds 15 residues, the cysteine and phenylalanine included. This entry keeps only the CDR3 DNA: 45 bases, framed from base 1. V sheds 4 bases and J sheds 2 bases, leaving 15 bases between their ends. CDR1 and CDR2 were assigned from the germline V gene as LGHNA and YSLEER. Sequenced material: PBMCs. The chain is encoded by TRBV4-3 joined to TRBJ2-7, and possibly TRBD1, on 6 matching bases. This receptor was obtained from a woman between 18 and 29 years old in good health and CMV-seropositive. The nucleotides read TGCGCCAGCAGCCTCGCCCGGACAGTAACCTACGAGCAGTACTTC. It translates as CASSLARTVTYEQYF.